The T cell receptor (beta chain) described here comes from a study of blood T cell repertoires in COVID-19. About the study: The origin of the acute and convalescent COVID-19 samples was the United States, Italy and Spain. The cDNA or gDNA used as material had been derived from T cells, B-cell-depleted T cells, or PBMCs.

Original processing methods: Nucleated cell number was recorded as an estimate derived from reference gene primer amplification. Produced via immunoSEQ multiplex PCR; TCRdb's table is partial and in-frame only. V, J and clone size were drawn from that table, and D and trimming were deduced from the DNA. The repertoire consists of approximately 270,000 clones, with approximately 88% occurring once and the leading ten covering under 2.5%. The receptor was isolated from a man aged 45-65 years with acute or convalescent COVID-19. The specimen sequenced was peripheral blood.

The CDR3 region has the DNA TGTGCCAGTAGTATAGATGGGCCTAGCGGGGGCACAGATACGCAGTATTTT. Protein: CASSIDGPSGGTDTQYF. The chain combines TRBV19 with TRBJ2-3; TRBD2 aligns across 9 bases. The CDR3 is 17 residues long. Losses at the gene ends were 0 bases for V and 1 base for J; bases not matched to a gene: 5. Germline V gene lookup returns CDR1 LNHDA and CDR2 SQIVND (reference sequence).